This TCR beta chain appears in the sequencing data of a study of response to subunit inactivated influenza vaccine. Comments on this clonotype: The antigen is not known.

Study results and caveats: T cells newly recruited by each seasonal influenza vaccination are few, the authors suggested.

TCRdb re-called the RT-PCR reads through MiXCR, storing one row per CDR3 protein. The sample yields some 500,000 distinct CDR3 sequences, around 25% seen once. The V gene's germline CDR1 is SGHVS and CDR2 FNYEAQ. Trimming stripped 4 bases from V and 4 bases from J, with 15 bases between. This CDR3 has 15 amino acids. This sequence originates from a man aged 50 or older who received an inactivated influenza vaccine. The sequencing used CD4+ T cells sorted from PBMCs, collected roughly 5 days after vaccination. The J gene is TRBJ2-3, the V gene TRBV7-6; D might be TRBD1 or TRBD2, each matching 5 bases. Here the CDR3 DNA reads TGTGCCAGCAGCTCAATTACTAGGGGCGCAGATACGCAGTATTTT. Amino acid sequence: CASSSITRGADTQYF.